Presented here are 14 T cell receptor beta chains from one specimen sequenced in a study of radiotherapy plus CTLA-4 blockade in lung cancer. Sequencing used immunoSEQ multiplex PCR; TCRdb keeps in-frame clones, though not all of them. The table has 85,000 to 130,000 clones, about 83% seen once. The specimen comprised peripheral blood, sampled from a patient treated with radiotherapy plus ipilimumab. Receptors were obtained from a human donor with non-small cell lung cancer that progressed on radiotherapy plus ipilimumab. Some clones in this sample may be carry-over from other donors' samples.

This clone was counted many times. The V gene is TRBV23-1, the J gene TRBJ2-7; a possible D gene is TRBD1 (6 bases). TRBV23-1 is designated an ORF whose function remains uncertain. The CDR3 is 15 residues long. Trimming left V 0 bases short and J 1 base short, with 10 bases between. CDR3 DNA sequence: TGCGCCAGCAGTCAATCCCCCAGGGGATCCTACGAGCAGTACTTC. It specifies CASSQSPRGSYEQYF.

This chain uses TRBV28 with TRBJ1-1, with 10 bases identical to TRBD1. The CDR3 is 14 amino acids. The trim removed 3 bases at V and 6 bases at J, leaving 4 bases unmatched. In germline, CDR1 is MDHEN, CDR2 SYDVKM. CDR3 amino acids: CASSLTGGASEAFF. Written as DNA, the CDR3 is TGTGCCAGCAGTTTGACAGGGGGCGCTTCTGAAGCTTTCTTT. The full variable domain, its missing parts supplied by reference TRBV28 and TRBJ1-1, is DVKVTQSSRYLVKRTGEKVFLECVQDMDHENMFWYRQDPGLGLRLIYFSYDVKMKEKGDIPEGYSVSREKKERFSLILESASTNQTSMYLCASSLTGGASEAFFGQGTRLTVV.

The chain uses TRBV6-6 and TRBJ1-2; 9 bases are shared with TRBD1. The trim removed 7 bases at V and 4 bases at J, leaving 10 bases unmatched. The CDR3 has 15 residues. Germline values: CDR1 MNHNY, CDR2 SVGAGI (reference sequence). The CDR3 spells CASTTRNRGPYGYTF. In DNA, the CDR3 is TGTGCCAGCACCACCCGAAACAGGGGGCCCTATGGCTACACCTTC.

This clone has only one observation. The chain couples TRBV5-1 to TRBJ2-1; 12 bases agree with TRBD2. J lost 3 bases, V lost 3 bases, and 7 bases had no gene match. The CDR3 consists of 17 residues. Germline values: CDR1 SGHRS, CDR2 YFSETQ. The CDR3 region is CASSSNPTSGGYNEQFF. CDR3 DNA: TGCGCCAGCAGCTCCAACCCGACTAGCGGGGGCTACAATGAGCAGTTCTTC.

This clone appeared once. This chain uses TRBV7-2 with TRBJ2-5, with D unresolved. Looked up from germline, CDR1 is SGHTA and CDR2 is FQGNSA. V shed 1 base and J shed 4 bases, with 7 bases lying between them. The CDR3 is 13 residues long. The CDR3 reads CASSLGPPETQYF. The CDR3 coding sequence is TGTGCCAGCAGCTTAGGCCCCCCAGAGACCCAGTACTTC.

The J gene is TRBJ2-3, the V gene TRBV9, with 8 bases fitting TRBD2. Germline CDR1 SGDLS, CDR2 YYNGEE. V trimming: 1 base; J trimming: 2 bases; junction bases outside the gene matches: 6. This CDR3 spans 16 amino acids. The CDR3 DNA sequence: TGTGCCAGCAGCGTAAGGCCTAGCGGGCACACAGATACGCAGTATTTT. Its protein product is CASSVRPSGHTDTQYF.

V and J are TRBV6-6 and TRBJ1-1; D is unclear. Germline assignment: CDR1 MNHNY and CDR2 SVGAGI (reference sequence). The CDR3 length is 14 residues. V was cut by 0 bases and J by 7 bases, with 12 bases left in between. For the CDR3, the DNA is TGTGCCAGCAGTTACTCGGGTCGCCCGAATGAAGCTTTCTTT. It yields the protein CASSYSGRPNEAFF.

This clone appeared a single time. The chain's CDR3 is CASSPDRDLYGYTF. Here the CDR3 DNA reads TGCGCCAGCAGCCCGGACAGGGATCTCTATGGCTACACCTTC. The chain combines TRBV5-1 with TRBJ1-2; TRBD1 aligns across 8 bases. The V segment lost 4 bases and the J segment 4 bases; nucleotides outside the gene matches: 6. Per the germline V gene, CDR1 is SGHRS and CDR2 is YFSETQ. This CDR3 contains 14 residues.

V gene TRBV7-3 combines with J gene TRBJ2-6, with D maybe TRBD1 (5 bases). The length of the CDR3 is 17 residues. Trimming cost V 6 bases and J 0 bases, with 15 bases left between them. The V gene's germline CDR1 is SGHTA and CDR2 FQGTGA. The DNA for the CDR3 is TGTGCCAGCAGTCCGCAGGGTCGCCACTCTGGGGCCAACGTCCTGACTTTC. This codes for CASSPQGRHSGANVLTF.

The rearrangement uses TRBV18 and TRBJ2-5, with D possibly being TRBD1 or TRBD2 (5 bases each). CDR3 size: 15 residues. Per germline, CDR1 KGHSH and CDR2 LQKENI. V lost 0 bases and J lost 5, with 13 bases in between. As DNA, the CDR3 is TGTGCCAGCTCACCACCGGACGAGGGGCGGGAGACCCAGTACTTC. It yields the protein CASSPPDEGRETQYF.

In its sample, this clone was seen once. The chain recombines TRBV10-3 with TRBJ2-7, with a tentative D call TRBD1 (5 bases). The germline V gene encodes CDR1 ENHRY and CDR2 SYGVKD. The length of the CDR3 is 12 residues. Trimming cost V 6 bases and J 4 bases, with 10 bases left between them. CDR3 in DNA: TGTGCCATCAGCAGGGTTAGGTACGAGCAGTACTTC. It codes for CAISRVRYEQYF.

This chain connects TRBV28 to TRBJ2-7; 11 nucleotides match TRBD1. The length of the CDR3 is 13 residues. The V gene's germline CDR1 is MDHEN and CDR2 SYDVKM. The J segment lost 6 bases and the V segment lost 5 bases, leaving 3 bases of the junction unmatched. The CDR3 DNA follows: TGTGCCAGCAGTCGGACAGGGGGCGCCGAGCAGTACTTC. This codes for CASSRTGGAEQYF. Drawing the rest from reference TRBV28 and TRBJ2-7, the complete variable domain is DVKVTQSSRYLVKRTGEKVFLECVQDMDHENMFWYRQDPGLGLRLIYFSYDVKMKEKGDIPEGYSVSREKKERFSLILESASTNQTSMYLCASSRTGGAEQYFGPGTRLTVT.

V is TRBV7-9 and J is TRBJ1-2; D is ambiguous. CDR3 length: 14 residues. Germline V gives CDR1 SEHNR, CDR2 FQNEAQ (reference sequence). V dropped 1 base and J dropped 8 bases, with 14 bases sitting between them. The CDR3 nucleotides are TGTGCCAGCAGCTTAGGGAGGGCGGCTAGGGGCTACACCTTC. Its protein is CASSLGRAARGYTF.

Points on this clone: This sample includes further DNA sequences coding for the same CDR3. This rearrangement joins TRBV5-6 to TRBJ2-1; D not resolved. Trimming stripped 1 base from V and 4 bases from J, with 15 bases between. This CDR3 comprises 16 residues. The germline V gene has CDR1 SGHDT and CDR2 YYEEEE. The CDR3 DNA sequence: TGTGCCAGCAGCTTGACCGGCGCTAATCTTTACAATGAGCAGTTCTTC. Its translation: CASSLTGANLYNEQFF. The full variable domain, rest sourced from reference TRBV5-6 and TRBJ2-1, is DAGVTQSPTHLIKTRGQQVTLRCSPKSGHDTVSWYQQALGQGPQFIFQYYEEEERQRGNFPDRFSGHQFPNYSSELNVNALLLGDSALYLCASSLTGANLYNEQFFGPGTRLTVL.